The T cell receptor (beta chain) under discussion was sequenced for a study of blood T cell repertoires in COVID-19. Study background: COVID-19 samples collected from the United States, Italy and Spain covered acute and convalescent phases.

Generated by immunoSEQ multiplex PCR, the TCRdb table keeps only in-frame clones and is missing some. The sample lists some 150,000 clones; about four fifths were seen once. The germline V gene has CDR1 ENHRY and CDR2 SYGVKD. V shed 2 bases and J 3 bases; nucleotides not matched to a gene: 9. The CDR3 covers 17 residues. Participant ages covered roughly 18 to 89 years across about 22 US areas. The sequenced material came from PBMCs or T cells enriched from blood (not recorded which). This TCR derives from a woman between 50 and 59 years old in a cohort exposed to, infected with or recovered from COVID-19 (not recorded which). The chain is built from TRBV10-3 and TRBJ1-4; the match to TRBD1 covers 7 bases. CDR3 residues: CAISETRSTGPNEKLFF. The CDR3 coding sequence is TGTGCCATCAGTGAGACCCGATCGACAGGGCCTAATGAAAAACTGTTTTTT.